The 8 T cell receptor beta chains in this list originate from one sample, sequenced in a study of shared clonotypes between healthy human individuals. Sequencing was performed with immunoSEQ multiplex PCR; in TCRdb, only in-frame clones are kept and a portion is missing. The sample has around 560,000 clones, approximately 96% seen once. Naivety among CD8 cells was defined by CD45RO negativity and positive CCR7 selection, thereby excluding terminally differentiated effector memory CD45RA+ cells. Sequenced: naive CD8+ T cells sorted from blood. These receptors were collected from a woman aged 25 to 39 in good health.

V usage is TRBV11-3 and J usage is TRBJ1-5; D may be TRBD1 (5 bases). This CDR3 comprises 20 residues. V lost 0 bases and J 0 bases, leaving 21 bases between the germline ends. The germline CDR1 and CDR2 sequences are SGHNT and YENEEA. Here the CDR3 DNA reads TGTGCCAGCAGCTTAGAAACCGACCCGGCAGGGAACTTTAGCAATCAGCCCCAGCATTTT. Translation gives CASSLETDPAGNFSNQPQHF.

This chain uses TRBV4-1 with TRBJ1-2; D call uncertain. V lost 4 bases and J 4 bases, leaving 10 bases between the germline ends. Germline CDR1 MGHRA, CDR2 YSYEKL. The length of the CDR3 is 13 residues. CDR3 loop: CASSPGMAYGYTF. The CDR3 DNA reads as TGCGCCAGCAGCCCGGGAATGGCCTATGGCTACACCTTC.

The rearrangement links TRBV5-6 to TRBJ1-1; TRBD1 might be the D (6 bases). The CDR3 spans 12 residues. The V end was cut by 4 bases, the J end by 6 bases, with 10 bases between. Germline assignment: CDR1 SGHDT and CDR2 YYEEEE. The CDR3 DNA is TGTGCCAGCAGCCCGGGGGGCTCTGAAGCTTTCTTT. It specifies CASSPGGSEAFF.

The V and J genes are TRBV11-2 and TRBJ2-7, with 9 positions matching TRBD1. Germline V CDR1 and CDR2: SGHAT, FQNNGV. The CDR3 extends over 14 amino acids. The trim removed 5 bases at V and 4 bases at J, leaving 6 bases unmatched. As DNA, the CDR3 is TGTGCCAGCAGCGACGGGACAGGGTTGTACGAGCAGTACTTC. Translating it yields CASSDGTGLYEQYF.

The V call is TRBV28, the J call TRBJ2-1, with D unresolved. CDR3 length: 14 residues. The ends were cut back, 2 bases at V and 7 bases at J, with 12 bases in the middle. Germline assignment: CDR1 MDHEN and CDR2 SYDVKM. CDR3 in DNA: TGTGCCAGCAGTTTAAACGGCCTACTTAATGAGCAGTTCTTC. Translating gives CASSLNGLLNEQFF.

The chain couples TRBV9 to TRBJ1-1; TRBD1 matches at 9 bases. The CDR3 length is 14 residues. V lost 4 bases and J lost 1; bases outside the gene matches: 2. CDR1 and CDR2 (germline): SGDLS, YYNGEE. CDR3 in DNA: TGTGCCAGCAGCCCGGGACAGGGGAACACTGAAGCTTTCTTT. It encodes CASSPGQGNTEAFF.

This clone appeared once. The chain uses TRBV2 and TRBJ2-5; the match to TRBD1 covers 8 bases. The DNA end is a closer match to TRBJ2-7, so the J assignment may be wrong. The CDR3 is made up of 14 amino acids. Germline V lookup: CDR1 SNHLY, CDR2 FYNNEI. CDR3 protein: CASSEDNRGNEQYF. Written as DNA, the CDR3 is TGTGCCAGCAGTGAAGATAACAGGGGGAACGAGCAGTACTTC.

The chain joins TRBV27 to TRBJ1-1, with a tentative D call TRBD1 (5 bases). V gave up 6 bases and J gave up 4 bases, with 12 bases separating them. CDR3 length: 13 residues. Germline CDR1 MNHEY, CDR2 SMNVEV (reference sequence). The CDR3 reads CASRSGDATEAFF. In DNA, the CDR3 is TGTGCCAGCAGGTCCGGGGACGCCACTGAAGCTTTCTTT.